A selection of T cell receptor beta chains follows, all from one sample in a study of shared clonotypes between healthy human individuals. The repertoire was sequenced with immunoSEQ multiplex PCR; TCRdb's copy has only in-frame clones and lacks some. The table lists 2,500,000 or so clones, around 90% of them singletons. The sample consisted of naive CD4+ T cells sorted from blood. Every receptor here comes from a man aged 18 to 35 in good health. CDR3s include the opening cysteine and the closing phenylalanine or tryptophan. Fields, in order: clone size, D gene, V gene, J gene, CDR3 protein, CDR3 DNA. A D gene is named only where the DNA matches it firmly. Clone size, where shown, is once, few, many, or a class for clones that have expanded.

.	.	TRBV5-1	TRBJ2-3	CASSAGKTNPSTDTQYF	TGCGCCAGCAGCGCGGGGAAGACAAACCCTAGCACAGATACGCAGTATTTT
few	.	TRBV30	TRBJ2-2	CAWSVLATGELFF	TGTGCCTGGAGTGTACTGGCCACCGGGGAGCTGTTTTTT
.	.	TRBV29-1	TRBJ2-2	CSVTQGKTNTGELFF	TGCAGCGTAACCCAGGGGAAGACGAACACCGGGGAGCTGTTTTTT
few	TRBD1	TRBV19	TRBJ1-6	CASSTDRGPSPLHF	TGTGCCAGTAGTACAGACAGGGGGCCCTCACCCCTCCACTTT
.	TRBD1	TRBV6-1	TRBJ1-2	CASSESQGVGYGYTF	TGTGCCAGCAGTGAGAGCCAGGGGGTTGGCTATGGCTACACCTTC
.	.	TRBV5-8	TRBJ2-2	CASSLTEIRVTGELFF	TGTGCCAGCAGCCTAACGGAGATCCGGGTCACCGGGGAGCTGTTTTTT
.	.	TRBV5-1	TRBJ1-3	CASSLGGSGNTIYF	TGCGCCAGCAGCTTAGGAGGCTCTGGAAACACCATATATTTT
.	TRBD1	TRBV9	TRBJ2-7	CASSVEGALGEQYF	TGTGCCAGCAGCGTAGAGGGGGCGCTGGGTGAGCAGTACTTC
.	.	TRBV19	TRBJ1-5	CASSGSGGANQPQHF	TGTGCCAGTAGTGGATCTGGGGGGGCAAATCAGCCCCAGCATTTT
.	TRBD2	TRBV5-1	TRBJ2-1	CASSPLTSGSYRIMFF	TGCGCCAGCAGCCCGCTGACTAGCGGGAGCTACCGAATTATGTTCTTC
.	TRBD1	TRBV7-2	TRBJ2-3	CASSPQGVASTDTQYF	TGTGCCAGCAGCCCGCAGGGGGTTGCTAGCACAGATACGCAGTATTTT
.	.	TRBV27	TRBJ2-2	CASSFSERPGELFF	TGTGCCAGCAGTTTTTCCGAGCGTCCCGGGGAGCTGTTTTTT
.	TRBD1	TRBV28	TRBJ1-6	CATASGQGGSPLHF	TGTGCCACAGCCTCCGGACAGGGTGGTTCACCCCTCCACTTT
.	TRBD1	TRBV10-3	TRBJ2-1	CAISESTGQGRNNEQFF	TGTGCCATCAGTGAGTCGACGGGACAGGGACGAAACAATGAGCAGTTCTTC
.	TRBD2	TRBV7-9	TRBJ2-3	CASSPRAGGPGDTQYF	TGTGCCAGCAGCCCACGAGCGGGAGGGCCTGGAGATACGCAGTATTTT
.	TRBD2	TRBV23-1	TRBJ2-5	CASSPKGLAVETQYF	TGCGCCAGCAGTCCCAAGGGACTAGCGGTTGAGACCCAGTACTTC
.	.	TRBV7-2	TRBJ2-7	CASSLRTGYYEQYF	TGTGCCAGCAGCCTACGGACTGGATACTACGAGCAGTACTTC
once	TRBD1	TRBV16	TRBJ2-2	CASSQTGGAAGELFF	TGTGCCAGCAGCCAAACAGGGGGCGCGGCCGGGGAGCTGTTTTTT
.	.	TRBV28	TRBJ1-2	CASSSGLMGRDNYGYTF	TGTGCCAGCAGCTCCGGTCTGATGGGCAGGGATAACTATGGCTACACCTTC
.	TRBD1	TRBV18	TRBJ1-1	CASSPQKGGGFTEAFF	TGTGCCAGCTCACCTCAGAAAGGGGGCGGTTTTACTGAAGCTTTCTTT
.	TRBD2	TRBV5-1	TRBJ2-1	CASSSSGGTYNEQFF	TGCGCCAGCAGCTCTAGCGGGGGGACGTACAATGAGCAGTTCTTC
once	.	TRBV5-1	TRBJ1-3	CASSTETGRSGNTIYF	TGCGCCAGCAGCACGGAGACAGGCCGCTCTGGAAACACCATATATTTT
.	.	TRBV5-1	TRBJ1-1	CASRLTVNMNTEAFF	TGCGCCAGCAGGCTAACAGTAAACATGAACACTGAAGCTTTCTTT
.	TRBD2	TRBV5-1	TRBJ2-3	CASSFGGGRSDTQYF	TGCGCCAGCAGCTTCGGAGGCGGGAGGTCAGATACGCAGTATTTT
.	TRBD1	TRBV5-1	TRBJ1-2	CASSSTGENGYTF	TGCGCCAGCAGCTCAACAGGGGAGAATGGCTACACCTTC
.	TRBD2	TRBV5-4	TRBJ2-3	CASSRLAGVTDTQYF	TGTGCCAGCAGCCGACTAGCGGGGGTTACAGATACGCAGTATTTT
.	TRBD1	TRBV7-9	TRBJ2-4	CASSLGQGLAKNIQYF	TGTGCCAGCAGCTTGGGACAGGGCCTAGCCAAAAACATTCAGTACTTC
.	.	TRBV5-1	TRBJ2-1	CASSLIDGKYNEQFF	TGCGCCAGCAGCTTGATAGACGGAAAATACAATGAGCAGTTCTTC
once	TRBD2	TRBV18	TRBJ2-7	CASSGGLAVSSYEQYF	TGTGCCAGCTCCGGGGGACTAGCCGTTAGCTCCTACGAGCAGTACTTC
.	TRBD1	TRBV5-4	TRBJ1-6	CASSSQDRVNSPLHF	TGTGCCAGCAGCTCCCAGGACAGGGTGAATTCACCCCTCCACTTT
few	.	TRBV7-2	TRBJ2-5	CASSLQETQYF	TGTGCCAGCAGCCTTCAAGAGACCCAGTACTTC
.	TRBD1	TRBV4-1	TRBJ2-1	CASSQDRTGVFF	TGCGCCAGCAGCCAAGATAGAACAGGGGTGTTCTTC
.	TRBD1	TRBV5-5	TRBJ1-4	CASSPGQFTNEKLFF	TGTGCCAGCAGCCCGGGACAGTTTACTAATGAAAAACTGTTTTTT
.	.	TRBV10-1	TRBJ2-3	CASSARGKSTDTQYF	TGCGCCAGCAGTGCCCGGGGGAAGAGCACAGATACGCAGTATTTT
.	.	TRBV5-4	TRBJ2-1	CASTVGGGGLPEQFF	TGTGCCAGCACTGTCGGAGGGGGGGGCCTGCCTGAGCAGTTCTTC
.	.	TRBV5-1	TRBJ2-1	CASSLNYAQSSYNEQFF	TGCGCCAGCAGCTTGAATTATGCGCAAAGCTCCTACAATGAGCAGTTCTTC
few	.	TRBV19	TRBJ1-1	CASSTGLYTEAFF	TGTGCCAGTAGTACCGGACTGTACACTGAAGCTTTCTTT
.	TRBD1	TRBV4-1	TRBJ2-7	CASRGTGSDEQYF	TGCGCCAGCAGGGGGACAGGTTCGGACGAGCAGTACTTC
once	TRBD1	TRBV19	TRBJ1-2	CASSTGQGNYGYTF	TGTGCCAGTAGTACGGGACAGGGCAACTATGGCTACACCTTC
.	.	TRBV10-3	TRBJ1-1	CAISEWGNTEAFF	TGTGCCATCAGTGAGTGGGGAAACACTGAAGCTTTCTTT
once	.	TRBV9	TRBJ1-3	CASSATPSTSGNTIYF	TGTGCCAGCAGCGCAACCCCCAGCACATCTGGAAACACCATATATTTT
.	.	TRBV4-1	TRBJ2-3	CASSHGPRLGTDTQYF	TGCGCCAGCAGCCACGGCCCGAGGTTAGGCACAGATACGCAGTATTTT
.	TRBD2	TRBV5-1	TRBJ2-3	CASSLARRESTDTQYF	TGCGCCAGCAGCTTGGCCCGGCGGGAGAGCACAGATACGCAGTATTTT
.	.	TRBV25-1	TRBJ2-3	CASSEGTHGGADTQYF	TGTGCCAGCAGTGAAGGGACTCACGGGGGCGCAGATACGCAGTATTTT
.	TRBD2	TRBV4-1	TRBJ2-3	CASSQDRTSGTDTQYF	TGCGCCAGCAGCCAAGATAGAACTAGCGGCACAGATACGCAGTATTTT
.	.	TRBV4-1	TRBJ1-5	CASSPDAGVHQPQHF	TGCGCCAGCAGCCCAGACGCAGGGGTTCATCAGCCCCAGCATTTT
.	TRBD2	TRBV4-3	TRBJ2-3	CASSQGRDYNTQYF	TGCGCCAGCAGCCAAGGGAGGGACTACAATACGCAGTATTTT
.	TRBD2	TRBV18	TRBJ2-7	CASSPPSGRSEQYF	TGTGCCAGCTCACCACCGTCCGGGAGGTCCGAGCAGTACTTC
.	.	TRBV2	TRBJ1-3	CASLKAVGGYSGNTIYF	TGTGCCAGCCTAAAAGCCGTGGGGGGCTACTCTGGAAACACCATATATTTT
.	.	TRBV12-5	TRBJ2-1	CASGSPMTGDSYNEQFF	TGTGCTAGTGGTTCCCCGATGACGGGGGACTCCTACAATGAGCAGTTCTTC